This TCR beta chain was identified during a study of T cells after yellow fever vaccination. TCRdb passed the 5' RACE reads through MiXCR, listing each CDR3 protein once. The table has 110,000 to 150,000 distinct CDR3 sequences, under 7% seen once. This clonotype was recorded a few times. What it binds is unknown. Broader study findings: Most primary-vaccination clones reappeared after the booster (about 97% CD4, 88% CD8). Though it reached lower strength, the secondary response hit its peak faster, day 5 versus 15.

Germline trimming cut 0 bases from V and 2 bases from J; bases unmatched to any gene: 4. This CDR3 has 15 amino acids. Germline CDR1 and CDR2: SGHNT and YYREEE (reference sequence). This TCR was sampled from a man aged 25-45 years who received the YFV17D yellow fever vaccine. The sequenced sample was CD4+ T cells sorted from PBMCs, obtained 10 days after the yellow fever booster vaccination. This chain joins TRBV5-4 and TRBJ2-7; 8 bases are a match to TRBD2. The CDR3, as DNA: TGTGCCAGCAGCTTGGGACTAGCGACTACCTACGAGCAGTACTTC. It translates to CASSLGLATTYEQYF.